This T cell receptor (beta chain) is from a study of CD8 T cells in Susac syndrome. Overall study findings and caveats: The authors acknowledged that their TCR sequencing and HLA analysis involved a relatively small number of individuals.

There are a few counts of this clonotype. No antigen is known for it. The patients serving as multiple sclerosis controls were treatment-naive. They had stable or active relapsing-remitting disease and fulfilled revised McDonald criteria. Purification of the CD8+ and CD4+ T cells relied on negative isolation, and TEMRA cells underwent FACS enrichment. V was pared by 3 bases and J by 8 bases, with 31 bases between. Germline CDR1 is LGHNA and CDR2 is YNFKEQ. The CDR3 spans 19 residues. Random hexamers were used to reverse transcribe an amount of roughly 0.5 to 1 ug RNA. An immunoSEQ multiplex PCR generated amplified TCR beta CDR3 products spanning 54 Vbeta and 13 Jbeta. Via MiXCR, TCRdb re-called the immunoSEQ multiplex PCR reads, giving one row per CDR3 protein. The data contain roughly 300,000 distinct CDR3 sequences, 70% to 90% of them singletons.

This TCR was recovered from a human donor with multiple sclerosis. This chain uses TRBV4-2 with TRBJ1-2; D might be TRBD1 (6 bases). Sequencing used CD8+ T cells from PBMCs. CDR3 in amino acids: CASSQLVFGGQLDPGGYTF. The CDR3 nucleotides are TGTGCCAGCAGCCAGTTAGTGTTCGGAGGACAGCTCGATCCGGGAGGCTACACCTTC.